What follows are 30 T cell receptor beta chains derived from one specimen sequenced in a study of control samples from healthy donors and cancer patients. The protocol was immunoSEQ multiplex PCR, while the TCRdb copy is restricted to in-frame clones and leaves out a portion. The data contain a few hundred thousand clones, 90% of them singletons. Sequences were obtained from PBMCs. These receptors came from a man in his forties with head and neck cancer.

V is TRBV5-4 and J is TRBJ2-7; D is uncertain. The CDR3 extends over 15 amino acids. V lost 0 bases to trimming and J lost 1 base, with 11 bases between them. The germline CDR1 and CDR2 sequences are SGHNT and YYREEE (reference sequence). The CDR3 reads CASSLAVGFSYEQYF. DNA for the CDR3: TGTGCCAGCAGCTTGGCCGTAGGTTTTTCCTACGAGCAGTACTTC.

V and J are TRBV11-2 and TRBJ2-1; 7 bases map to TRBD1. J lost 5 bases, V lost 0 bases, and 7 bases had no gene match. This CDR3 comprises 16 residues. In germline, CDR1 is SGHAT, CDR2 FQNNGV. The CDR3 here is CASSLDAGGWHNEQFF. CDR3 in DNA: TGTGCCAGCAGCTTAGATGCAGGGGGTTGGCACAATGAGCAGTTCTTC.

V usage is TRBV9 and J usage is TRBJ2-3; 7 nucleotides match TRBD1. This CDR3 has 16 amino acids. V lost 1 base, J lost 1 base, and 6 bases stayed unmatched. Germline V gene lookup returns CDR1 SGDLS and CDR2 YYNGEE. The CDR3 DNA sequence: TGTGCCAGCAGCGTACCCACAGGGGTTGGCACAGATACGCAGTATTTT. The encoded protein is CASSVPTGVGTDTQYF.

The chain joins TRBV19 to TRBJ2-2, with D maybe TRBD1 (6 bases). The germline CDR1 and CDR2 sequences are LNHDA and SQIVND (reference sequence). This CDR3 spans 16 amino acids. The V end was cut by 1 base, the J end by 2 bases, with 11 bases between. The CDR3 DNA follows: TGTGCCAGTAGTATAGGGTACAGGGCCAACACCGGGGAGCTGTTTTTT. Translation: CASSIGYRANTGELFF.

This rearrangement joins TRBV2 to TRBJ2-7, with a weak D call TRBD1 (5 bases). The V end lost 2 bases, the J end lost 4 bases, and 9 bases lay between the germline ends. The CDR3 has 13 residues. Germline V gene sequence: CDR1 SNHLY, CDR2 FYNNEI. CDR3 bases: TGTGCCAGCAGTGAATACAACAGGTACGAGCAGTACTTC. Its protein product is CASSEYNRYEQYF.

The chain joins TRBV4-1 to TRBJ1-6, with D possibly TRBD1 on 5 matching bases. Germline CDR1 MGHRA, CDR2 YSYEKL. Trimming left V 0 bases short and J 13 bases short, with 19 bases between. This CDR3 comprises 16 residues. CDR3 amino acids: CASSQETWQGRRPLHF. In DNA, the CDR3 is TGCGCCAGCAGCCAAGAAACCTGGCAGGGAAGACGGCCCCTCCACTTT.

The chain has TRBV29-1 and TRBJ2-2; perhaps D is TRBD1 or TRBD2 (5 bases each). The CDR3 is 14 residues long. Trimming shortened V by 6 bases and J by 3 bases, and 14 bases separated the two germline ends. The germline V gene encodes CDR1 SQVTM and CDR2 ANQGSEA. Here the CDR3 reads CSVSSGTYTGELFF. CDR3 nucleotide sequence: TGCAGCGTAAGCTCCGGGACCTACACCGGGGAGCTGTTTTTT.

The V gene is TRBV7-2, the J gene TRBJ1-5; a weak D match, TRBD1 (6 bases). The CDR3 totals 18 residues. V was shortened by 5 bases and J by 0 bases, with 20 bases between the two germline ends. Germline CDR1 and CDR2: SGHTA and FQGNSA. CDR3 nucleotides: TGTGCCAGCAGCACCGCCGGGGGCTCGGGGTATAGCAATCAGCCCCAGCATTTT. It codes for CASSTAGGSGYSNQPQHF.

The V gene is TRBV29-1, the J gene TRBJ2-3; D may be TRBD1 or TRBD2 (6 bases each). The CDR3 contains 14 residues. V gave up 4 bases and J gave up 1 base, with 12 bases separating them. Germline assignment: CDR1 SQVTM and CDR2 ANQGSEA. The CDR3 spells CSVVPGARTDTQYF. Here the CDR3 DNA reads TGCAGCGTTGTCCCGGGGGCACGCACAGATACGCAGTATTTT.

Notes on this clone: The same CDR3 arises from other DNA sequences in this sample as well. The chain recombines TRBV27 with TRBJ1-1; D remains unclear. Germline CDR1 is MNHEY and CDR2 is SMNVEV (reference sequence). Trimming removed 0 bases at V and 5 bases at J, with 7 bases between. The CDR3 length is 13 residues. This CDR3 is CASSLSQWTEAFF. CDR3 nucleotide sequence: TGTGCCAGCAGTTTATCGCAGTGGACTGAAGCTTTCTTT.

This chain joins TRBV29-1 and TRBJ1-1; TRBD1 agrees at 10 bases. V shed 2 bases, J shed 4 bases, and the junction held 4 bases outside the gene matches. Germline assignment: CDR1 SQVTM and CDR2 ANQGSEA. CDR3 length: 14 amino acids. The CDR3 DNA reads as TGCAGCGTTGAACGGACAGGGGGGGGCACTGAAGCTTTCTTT. Its translation is CSVERTGGGTEAFF.

The J gene is TRBJ1-5, the V gene TRBV28; no clear D. This CDR3 comprises 13 residues. The V and J ends lost 11 bases and 7 bases respectively, with 18 bases between them. Germline-derived CDR1 and CDR2 are MDHEN and SYDVKM. The CDR3 sequence: CAAEEQKVQPQHF. The CDR3 DNA reads as TGTGCCGCCGAGGAGCAGAAGGTCCAGCCCCAGCATTTT.

The V call is TRBV10-1, the J call TRBJ2-4; maybe TRBD1 (6 bases). V was shortened by 2 bases and J by 2 bases, with 13 bases between the two germline ends. Germline V gene lookup returns CDR1 WNHNN and CDR2 SYGVQD (reference sequence). This CDR3 comprises 16 residues. CDR3: CASSEVPTGSKNIQYF. The CDR3 nucleotides read TGCGCCAGCAGTGAGGTCCCCACAGGGTCCAAAAACATTCAGTACTTC.

V usage is TRBV9 and J usage is TRBJ1-2, with 7 bases fitting TRBD1. CDR1 is SGDLS, CDR2 YYNGEE, per germline. The CDR3 totals 14 residues. V was pared by 0 bases and J by 4 bases, with 3 bases of the junction left unmatched. The CDR3 region has the DNA TGTGCCAGCAGCGTAGATGACAGGGCCTATGGCTACACCTTC. The encoded protein is CASSVDDRAYGYTF. Using reference TRBV9 and TRBJ1-2 for the parts outside the CDR3, the full variable domain is DSGVTQTPKHLITATGQRVTLRCSPRSGDLSVYWYQQSLDQGLQFLIQYYNGEERAKGNILERFSAQQFPDLHSELNLSSLELGDSALYFCASSVDDRAYGYTFGSGTRLTVV.

This clone has only a few counts. The V gene is TRBV2, the J gene TRBJ1-1, with TRBD1 matching 10 bases. Germline trimming cut 5 bases from V and 4 bases from J; bases unmatched to any gene: 7. CDR1 and CDR2 (germline): SNHLY, FYNNEI. The CDR3 runs to 15 residues. CDR3 in amino acids: CASSYLGQGPTEAFF. CDR3 DNA: TGTGCCAGCAGTTACTTGGGACAGGGGCCCACTGAAGCTTTCTTT. The whole variable domain, filled in from reference TRBV2 and TRBJ1-1, reads EPEVTQTPSHQVTQMGQEVILRCVPISNHLYFYWYRQILGQKVEFLVSFYNNEISEKSEIFDDQFSVERPDGSNFTLKIRSTKLEDSAMYFCASSYLGQGPTEAFFGQGTRLTVV.

The V call is TRBV10-2, the J call TRBJ2-5; 11 nucleotides align to TRBD2. The CDR3 covers 16 residues. Trimming at V came to 8 bases and at J to 4 bases, leaving 12 bases not matched to a gene. CDR1 is WSHSY and CDR2 is SAAADI in the germline V gene. This chain's CDR3 is CASSIAGGPWGETQYF. The CDR3 DNA is TGCGCCAGCTCAATAGCGGGGGGGCCTTGGGGAGAGACCCAGTACTTC.

This clone was counted a few times. The rearrangement uses TRBV30 and TRBJ2-7, with TRBD1 identical over 7 bases. CDR1 and CDR2 from the germline V gene are GTSNPN and SVGIG (reference sequence). The V and J ends lost 0 bases and 7 bases, in that order; junction bases with no gene match: 6. The CDR3 length is 13 residues. CDR3 residues: CAWSVAIQGEQYF. CDR3 DNA: TGTGCCTGGAGTGTAGCCATACAGGGGGAGCAGTACTTC.

V and J are TRBV28 and TRBJ2-3; TRBD2 agrees at 15 bases. This CDR3 comprises 16 residues. J gave up 4 bases and V 8 bases, and 7 bases lay outside the gene matches. Germline CDR1 is MDHEN and CDR2 is SYDVKM. This CDR3 reads CASAGLAGGKADTQYF. The CDR3 DNA reads TGTGCCAGCGCGGGACTAGCGGGAGGAAAGGCAGATACGCAGTATTTT. Variable domain in full (rest from reference TRBV28 and TRBJ2-3): DVKVTQSSRYLVKRTGEKVFLECVQDMDHENMFWYRQDPGLGLRLIYFSYDVKMKEKGDIPEGYSVSREKKERFSLILESASTNQTSMYLCASAGLAGGKADTQYFGPGTRLTVL.

V gene TRBV6-6 combines with J gene TRBJ1-3, with no clear D. The germline V and J ends were trimmed by 6 bases and 0 bases, with 15 bases remaining between them. Germline-derived CDR1 and CDR2 are MNHNY and SVGAGI (reference sequence). The CDR3 spans 16 residues. CDR3 in amino acids: CASSRSWISSGNTIYF. CDR3 DNA sequence: TGTGCCAGCAGCCGATCCTGGATCAGCTCTGGAAACACCATATATTTT.

The chain combines TRBV19 with TRBJ1-2; D is perhaps TRBD1 (5 bases). CDR1 is LNHDA and CDR2 is SQIVND in the germline V gene (reference sequence). This CDR3 comprises 14 residues. Trimming stripped 5 bases from V and 7 bases from J, with 17 bases between. The CDR3 DNA reads TGTGCCAGTAGTGAGGGACCCCTTCTACGTGGCTACACCTTC. Protein product: CASSEGPLLRGYTF.

The chain recombines TRBV5-1 with TRBJ2-3; 8 bases are a match to TRBD1. CDR1 and CDR2 (germline): SGHRS, YFSETQ. Losses at the gene ends were 4 bases for V and 2 bases for J; bases not matched to a gene: 6. The CDR3 is 15 residues long. The CDR3 sequence: CASSQRTGFTDTQYF. CDR3 bases: TGCGCCAGCAGCCAGCGGACAGGGTTCACAGATACGCAGTATTTT.

The V and J genes are TRBV12-3 or TRBV12-4 and TRBJ1-3; D is unclear. V was trimmed by 5 bases and J by 4 bases, leaving 9 bases between them. The length of the CDR3 is 13 residues. CDR3 loop: CASSPQAGNTIYF. The CDR3, as DNA: TGTGCCAGCAGTCCCCAAGCCGGAAACACCATATATTTT.

The chain couples TRBV28 to TRBJ1-4, with 9 bases that match TRBD1. The germline CDR1 and CDR2 sequences are MDHEN and SYDVKM. CDR3 length: 13 residues. J gave up 13 bases and V 2 bases, and 5 bases lay outside the gene matches. CDR3 residues: CASSLGQGIGLFF. CDR3 bases: TGTGCCAGCAGTTTAGGACAGGGGATTGGACTGTTTTTT.

The V gene is TRBV7-2, the J gene TRBJ2-7; 14 positions agree with TRBD2. The CDR3 is 18 amino acids. Germline V CDR1 and CDR2: SGHTA, FQGNSA. The ends lost 0 bases at V and 3 bases at J; junction bases unmatched: 7. This CDR3 is CASSLARTSGGTSYEQYF. CDR3 sequence (DNA): TGTGCCAGCAGCTTAGCGCGGACTAGCGGGGGGACCAGCTACGAGCAGTACTTC.

The chain couples TRBV27 to TRBJ1-1, with a possible D match to TRBD1 (5 bases). V was cut by 7 bases and J by 4 bases, with 16 bases left in between. CDR1 and CDR2 from the germline V gene are MNHEY and SMNVEV (reference sequence). The CDR3 runs 14 residues. CDR3 DNA: TGTGCCAGCAAGTCGGGGGGGTCGCGCACTGAAGCTTTCTTT. Translation: CASKSGGSRTEAFF.

This clone has only one observation. The gene calls are TRBV28 and TRBJ1-4; perhaps TRBD1 as D (5 bases). Per the germline V gene, CDR1 is MDHEN and CDR2 is SYDVKM. Trimming shortened V by 6 bases and J by 2 bases, and 13 bases separated the two germline ends. This CDR3 has 15 residues. The CDR3 DNA follows: TGTGCCAGCAGAGGATCGGGGGACACTAATGAAAAACTGTTTTTT. It is translated as CASRGSGDTNEKLFF.

Concerning this clone: This same CDR3 is encoded by further DNA sequences in the sample. The CDR3 region is CASSFTRTGGTGELFF. The CDR3 DNA is TGTGCCAGCAGTTTTACCCGGACAGGGGGGACCGGGGAGCTGTTTTTT. The J gene is TRBJ2-2, the V gene TRBV27; TRBD1 agrees at 10 bases. Germline CDR1 is MNHEY and CDR2 is SMNVEV (reference sequence). J lost 5 bases, V lost 3 bases, and 6 bases had no gene match. The CDR3 spans 16 residues.

The rearrangement joins TRBV11-2 to TRBJ2-5; the D call may be TRBD1 or TRBD2 (5 bases each). The V gene's germline CDR1 is SGHAT and CDR2 FQNNGV. The length of the CDR3 is 15 residues. V was clipped by 1 base and J by 3 bases, with 12 bases between them. CDR3 nucleotide sequence: TGTGCCAGCAGCTTAGCGGGGCTAGTTGAAGAGACCCAGTACTTC. Protein: CASSLAGLVEETQYF.

The V gene is TRBV14, the J gene TRBJ2-7, with TRBD1 identical over 7 bases. After removal of 6 bases from V and 4 bases from J, the junction contained 12 bases not matched to a gene. CDR3 length equals 15 residues. Germline CDR1 is SGHDN and CDR2 is FVKESK. DNA of the CDR3: TGTGCCAGCAGTCCCGGACAGGTTGGGTTATACGAGCAGTACTTC. It is translated as CASSPGQVGLYEQYF.

The chain joins TRBV7-2 to TRBJ1-5; D unclear. V was pared by 1 base and J by 0 bases, with 7 bases between. This CDR3 contains 15 residues. Germline lookup yields CDR1 SGHTA and CDR2 FQGNSA. The CDR3 here is CASSLEYFSNQPQHF. The CDR3 coding sequence is TGTGCCAGCAGCTTAGAATACTTTAGCAATCAGCCCCAGCATTTT.